This paragraph reports one T cell receptor (beta chain). It lacks a known antigen. No base-level quality is on record; no much larger clone is a single base apart. This record belongs to a study of OX40 agonist ivuxolimab in advanced cancers. The study in broad terms: Ivuxolimab, which targeted the costimulatory receptor OX40 (CD134), was an agonistic, fully human IgG2 monoclonal antibody. Intravenous ivuxolimab was administered to patients every 2 weeks at six dose levels: 0.01, 0.1, 0.3, 1.5, 3 and 10 mg/kg. Of the approximately 53 patients in dose escalation, 19 had hepatocellular carcinoma, about 15 had melanoma, 9 had renal cell carcinoma and 9 had head and neck cancer. In the dose-escalation cohort, roughly 80% of patients were male, and the mean age was around 60 years, with a range of about 23 to 80. Patients were allowed to have had prior anti-PD-1, anti-PD-L1 or anti-CTLA-4 therapy, and 40% to 45% of the dose-escalation patients had been treated with checkpoint inhibitors. Partial responses were achieved by three dose-escalation patients, of whom one had hepatocellular carcinoma and two had cutaneous melanoma. Peripheral TCRbeta sequencing aimed to test whether ivuxolimab altered TCR sequence diversity and caused clonal T-cell expansion. The paper reports the monotherapy dose-escalation portion (N ≈ 50 patients) of the phase I ivuxolimab trial. Summary of the overall study and its limitations: In partial responders in the 0.1-3.0 mg/kg groups, normalized peripheral clonal expansion was found to be among the lowest, especially among CD8+ T cells. The antigen specificity of the peripheral T cells that underwent clonal expansion was not determined. After ivuxolimab, CD8+ T cells had more expanded clones than CD4+ T cells on average. At doses of 0.1 to 3.0 mg/kg, clonal expansion of both CD4+ and CD8+ blood T cells was observed from baseline to week 6. Low levels of normalized T-cell clonal expansion were also seen in some patients who did not respond.

Patients with a history of autoimmune disease or receiving systemic immunosuppression were excluded from the trial. Peripheral blood for TCR sequencing was collected from all dose cohorts at baseline, on cycle 4 day 1, and on cycle 7 day 1. The samples were drawn from a first-in-human, open-label, multicenter phase I dose-escalation trial of ivuxolimab. Adults with locally advanced or metastatic melanoma, renal cell carcinoma, hepatocellular carcinoma or head and neck squamous cell carcinoma were enrolled in the trial. Before TCR sequencing, CD4+ and CD8+ T cells were separately sorted from peripheral blood. To sequence the TCRbeta CDR3 region, genomic DNA was isolated from the sorted cells. TCRbeta CDR3 regions were sequenced using the immunoSEQ Assay. TCRdb's version of the immuneACCESS table is confined to in-frame rearrangements and falls short of the full clone set. An unresolved V gene accounts for under half of the shortfall where checked; the remainder is of unknown origin. This sample lists under 25,000 clones; 82% were detected once. 3% to 3.5% of the sample comes from the top ten.

The sequence was collected from an adult with an advanced solid tumor such as melanoma, head and neck, liver or kidney cancer. The sample was CD4+ or CD8+ T cells sorted from blood, taken in a trial of the OX40 agonist ivuxolimab.

The nucleotides read TGCGCCAGCAGCTTGGAGGGCCAAAGGGGGGAGACCCAGTACTTC. Its translation reads: CASSLEGQRGETQYF. This sequence uses TRBV5-1 and TRBJ2-5; TRBD1 is perhaps the D gene, given 6 matching bases. Reading the germline V gene gives CDR1 SGHRS and CDR2 YFSETQ. V is pared back by 0 bases and J by 5 bases, with 14 bases lying between the germline termini. The cysteine opens and the phenylalanine closes a CDR3 of 15 amino acids. Only the CDR3 part of the read is kept: 45 bases, read in frame from the first base.